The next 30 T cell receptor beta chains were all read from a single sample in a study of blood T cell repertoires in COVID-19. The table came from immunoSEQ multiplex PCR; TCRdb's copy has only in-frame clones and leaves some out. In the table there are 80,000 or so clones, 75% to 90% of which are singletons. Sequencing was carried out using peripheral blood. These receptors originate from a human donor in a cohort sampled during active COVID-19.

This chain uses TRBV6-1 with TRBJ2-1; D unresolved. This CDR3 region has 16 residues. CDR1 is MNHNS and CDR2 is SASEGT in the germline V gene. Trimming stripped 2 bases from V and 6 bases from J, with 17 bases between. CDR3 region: CASSEMVLVSSNEQFF. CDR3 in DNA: TGTGCCAGCAGTGAAATGGTCCTAGTTTCGAGCAATGAGCAGTTCTTC.

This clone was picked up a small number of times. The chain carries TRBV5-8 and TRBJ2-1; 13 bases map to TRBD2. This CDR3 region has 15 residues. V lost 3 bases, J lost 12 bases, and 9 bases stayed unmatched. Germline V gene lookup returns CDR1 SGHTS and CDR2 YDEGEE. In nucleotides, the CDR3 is TGTGCCAGCAGCTCTGGGACTAGCGGGATCGATAGGCAGTTCTTC. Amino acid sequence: CASSSGTSGIDRQFF.

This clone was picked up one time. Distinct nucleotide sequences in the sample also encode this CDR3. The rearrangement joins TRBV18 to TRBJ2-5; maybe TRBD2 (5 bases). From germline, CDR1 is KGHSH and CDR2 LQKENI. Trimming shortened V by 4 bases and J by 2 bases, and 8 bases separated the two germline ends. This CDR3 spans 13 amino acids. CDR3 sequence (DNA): TGTGCCAGCTCACGAAGCGGACAAGAGACCCAGTACTTC. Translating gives CASSRSGQETQYF.

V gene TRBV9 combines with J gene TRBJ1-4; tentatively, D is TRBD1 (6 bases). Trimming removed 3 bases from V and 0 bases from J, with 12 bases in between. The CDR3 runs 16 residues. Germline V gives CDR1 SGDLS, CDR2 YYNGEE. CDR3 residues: CASSARKGATNEKLFF. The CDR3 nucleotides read TGTGCCAGCAGCGCACGTAAGGGGGCAACTAATGAAAAACTGTTTTTT.

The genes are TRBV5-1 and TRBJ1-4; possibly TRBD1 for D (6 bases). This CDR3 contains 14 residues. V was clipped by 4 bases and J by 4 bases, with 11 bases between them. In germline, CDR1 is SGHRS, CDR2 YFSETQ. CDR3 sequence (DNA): TGCGCCAGCAGCCGGGACAACTATAATGAAAAACTGTTTTTT. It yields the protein CASSRDNYNEKLFF.

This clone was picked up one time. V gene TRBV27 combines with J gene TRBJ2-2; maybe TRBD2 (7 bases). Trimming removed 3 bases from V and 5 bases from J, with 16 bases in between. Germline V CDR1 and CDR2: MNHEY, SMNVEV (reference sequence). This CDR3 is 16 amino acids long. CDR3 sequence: CASSFGGAPRTGELFF. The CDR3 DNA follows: TGTGCCAGCAGTTTTGGGGGGGCGCCCAGGACCGGGGAGCTGTTTTTT.

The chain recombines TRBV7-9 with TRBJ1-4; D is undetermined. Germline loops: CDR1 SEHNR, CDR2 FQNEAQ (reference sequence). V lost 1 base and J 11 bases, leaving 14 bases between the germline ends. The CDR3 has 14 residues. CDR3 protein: CASSLEVASGKLFF. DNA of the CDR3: TGTGCCAGCAGCTTAGAGGTGGCGTCGGGGAAACTGTTTTTT.

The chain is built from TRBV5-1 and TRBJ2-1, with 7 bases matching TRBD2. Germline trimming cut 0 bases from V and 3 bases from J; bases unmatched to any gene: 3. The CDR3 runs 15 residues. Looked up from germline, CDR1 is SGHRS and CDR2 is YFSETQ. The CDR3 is CASSLAGGNYNEQFF. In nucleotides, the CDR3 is TGCGCCAGCAGCTTGGCGGGAGGAAACTACAATGAGCAGTTCTTC.

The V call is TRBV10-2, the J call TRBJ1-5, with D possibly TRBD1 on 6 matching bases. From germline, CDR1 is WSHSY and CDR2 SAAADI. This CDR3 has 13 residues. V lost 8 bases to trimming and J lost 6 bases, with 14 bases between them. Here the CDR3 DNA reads TGCGCCAGCGGATACAGGGTCGGTCAGCCCCAGCATTTT. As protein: CASGYRVGQPQHF.

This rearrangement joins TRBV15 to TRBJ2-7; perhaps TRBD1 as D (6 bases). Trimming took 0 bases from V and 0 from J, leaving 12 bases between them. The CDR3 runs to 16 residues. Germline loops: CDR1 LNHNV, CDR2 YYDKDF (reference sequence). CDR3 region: CATSRDQGQSSYEQYF. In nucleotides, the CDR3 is TGTGCCACCAGCAGAGATCAAGGACAGAGCTCCTACGAGCAGTACTTC.

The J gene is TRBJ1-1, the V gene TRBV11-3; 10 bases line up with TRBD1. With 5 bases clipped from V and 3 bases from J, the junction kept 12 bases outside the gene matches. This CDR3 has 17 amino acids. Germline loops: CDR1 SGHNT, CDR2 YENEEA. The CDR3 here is CASSTRDRGWKDTEAFF. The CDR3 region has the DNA TGTGCCAGCAGCACGCGGGACAGGGGATGGAAGGACACTGAAGCTTTCTTT.

CDR3 sequence reads: CASQIGYNEQFF. The CDR3 DNA reads as TGTGCCAGCCAGATCGGGTACAATGAGCAGTTCTTC. The chain uses TRBV12-3 or TRBV12-4 and TRBJ2-1; D call uncertain. V lost 8 bases and J lost 4, with 9 bases in between. The CDR3 length is 12 residues.

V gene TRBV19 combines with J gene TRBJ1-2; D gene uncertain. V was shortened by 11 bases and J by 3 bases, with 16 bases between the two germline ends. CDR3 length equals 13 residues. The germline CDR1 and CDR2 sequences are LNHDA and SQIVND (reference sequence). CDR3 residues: CALRPRVDYGYTF. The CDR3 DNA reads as TGTGCCCTCCGCCCGAGGGTGGACTATGGCTACACCTTC.

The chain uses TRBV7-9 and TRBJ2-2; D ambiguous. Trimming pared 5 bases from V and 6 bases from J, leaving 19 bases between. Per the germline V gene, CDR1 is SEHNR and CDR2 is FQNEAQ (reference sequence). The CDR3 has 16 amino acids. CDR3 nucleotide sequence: TGTGCCAGCAGCCCCCCGAGCCGGAGTTTCGCCGGGGAGCTGTTTTTT. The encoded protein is CASSPPSRSFAGELFF.

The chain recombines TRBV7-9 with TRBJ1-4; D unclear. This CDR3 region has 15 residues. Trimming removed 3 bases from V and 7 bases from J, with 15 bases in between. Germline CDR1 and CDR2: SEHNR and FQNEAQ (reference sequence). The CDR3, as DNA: TGTGCCAGCAGCTTGAAACGGGGAATGGGTGAAAAACTGTTTTTT. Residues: CASSLKRGMGEKLFF.

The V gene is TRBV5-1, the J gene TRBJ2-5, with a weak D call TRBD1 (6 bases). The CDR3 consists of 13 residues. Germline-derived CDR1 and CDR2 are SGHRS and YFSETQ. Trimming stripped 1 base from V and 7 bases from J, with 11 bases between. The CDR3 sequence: CASSLTGIGTQYF. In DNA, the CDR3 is TGCGCCAGCAGCTTGACAGGGATCGGGACCCAGTACTTC. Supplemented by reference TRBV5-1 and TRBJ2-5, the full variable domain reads KAGVTQTPRYLIKTRGQQVTLSCSPISGHRSVSWYQQTPGQGLQFLFEYFSETQRNKGNFPGRFSGRQFSNSRSEMNVSTLELGDSALYLCASSLTGIGTQYFGPGTRLLVL.

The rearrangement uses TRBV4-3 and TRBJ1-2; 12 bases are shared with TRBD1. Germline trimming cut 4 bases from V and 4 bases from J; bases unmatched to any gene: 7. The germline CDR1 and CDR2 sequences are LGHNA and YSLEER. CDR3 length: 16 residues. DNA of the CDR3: TGCGCCAGCAGCCCGCAAGGGACAGGGGGCATCTATGGCTACACCTTC. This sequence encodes CASSPQGTGGIYGYTF.

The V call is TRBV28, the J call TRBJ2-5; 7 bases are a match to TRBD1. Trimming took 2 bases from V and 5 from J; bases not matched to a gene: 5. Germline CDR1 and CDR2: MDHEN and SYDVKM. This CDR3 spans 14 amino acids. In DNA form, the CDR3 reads TGTGCCAGCAGTTTAGACAGGGCAGGGGAGACCCAGTACTTC. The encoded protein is CASSLDRAGETQYF.

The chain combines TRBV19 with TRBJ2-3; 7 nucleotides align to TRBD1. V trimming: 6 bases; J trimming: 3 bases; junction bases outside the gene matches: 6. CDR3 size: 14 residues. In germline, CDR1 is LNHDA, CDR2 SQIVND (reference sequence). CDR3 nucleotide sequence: TGTGCCAGTAGCGACCAGGGGGTGACAGATACGCAGTATTTT. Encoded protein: CASSDQGVTDTQYF.

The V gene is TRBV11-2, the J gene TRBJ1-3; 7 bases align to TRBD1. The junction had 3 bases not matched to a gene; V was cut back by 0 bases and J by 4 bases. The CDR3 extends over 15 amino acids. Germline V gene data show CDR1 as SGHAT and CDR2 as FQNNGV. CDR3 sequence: CASSLDWTGGNTIYF. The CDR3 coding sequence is TGTGCCAGCAGCTTAGACTGGACAGGAGGAAACACCATATATTTT.

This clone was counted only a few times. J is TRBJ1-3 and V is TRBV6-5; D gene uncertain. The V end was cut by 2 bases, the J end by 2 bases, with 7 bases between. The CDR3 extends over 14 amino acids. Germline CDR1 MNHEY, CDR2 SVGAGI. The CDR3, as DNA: TGTGCCAGCAGTTACGGAGGGACTGGAAACACCATATATTTT. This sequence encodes CASSYGGTGNTIYF.

As DNA, the CDR3 is TGTGCCACCAAGCGGGAGTTCACAGATACGCAGTATTTT. It is translated as CATKREFTDTQYF. The chain employs TRBV5-4 and TRBJ2-3; 8 bases agree with TRBD2. The J segment lost 2 bases and the V segment lost 9 bases, leaving 5 bases of the junction unmatched. Germline CDR1 and CDR2: SGHNT and YYREEE (reference sequence). The CDR3 consists of 13 residues.

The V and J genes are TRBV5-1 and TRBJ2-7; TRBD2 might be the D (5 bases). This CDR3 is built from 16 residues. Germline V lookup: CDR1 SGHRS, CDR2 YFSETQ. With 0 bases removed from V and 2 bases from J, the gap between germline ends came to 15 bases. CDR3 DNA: TGCGCCAGCAGCTTGGCGGTGCCGGGGTTGACCTACGAGCAGTACTTC. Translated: CASSLAVPGLTYEQYF.

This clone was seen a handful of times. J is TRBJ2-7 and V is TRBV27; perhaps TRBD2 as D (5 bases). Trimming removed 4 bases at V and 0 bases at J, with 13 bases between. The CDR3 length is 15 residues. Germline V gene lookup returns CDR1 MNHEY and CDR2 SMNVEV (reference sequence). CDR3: CASSSPTSGSYEQYF. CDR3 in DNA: TGTGCCAGCAGTTCCCCCACGAGCGGCTCCTACGAGCAGTACTTC.

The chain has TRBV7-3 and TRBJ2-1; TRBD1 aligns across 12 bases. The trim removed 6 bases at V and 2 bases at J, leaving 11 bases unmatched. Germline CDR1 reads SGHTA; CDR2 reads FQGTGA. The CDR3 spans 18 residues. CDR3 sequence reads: CASSPGTGGWRAYNEQFF. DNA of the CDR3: TGTGCCAGCAGTCCCGGGACAGGGGGCTGGCGAGCCTACAATGAGCAGTTCTTC.

CDR3 in amino acids: CASSQDRGFDGNTEAFF. The CDR3 DNA reads TGCGCCAGCAGCCAAGACAGGGGTTTTGACGGGAACACTGAAGCTTTCTTT. The chain carries TRBV4-3 and TRBJ1-1, with D possibly TRBD1 on 6 matching bases. CDR1 is LGHNA, CDR2 YSLEER, per germline. Trimming took off 0 bases at V and 1 base at J, with 15 bases between the two ends. The CDR3 length is 17 residues.

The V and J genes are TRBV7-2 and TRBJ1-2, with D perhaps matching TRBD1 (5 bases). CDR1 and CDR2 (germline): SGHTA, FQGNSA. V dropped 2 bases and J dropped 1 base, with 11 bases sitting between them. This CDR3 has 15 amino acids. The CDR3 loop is CASSLWGSRNYGYTF. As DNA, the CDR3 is TGTGCCAGCAGCTTATGGGGCAGCCGTAACTATGGCTACACCTTC.

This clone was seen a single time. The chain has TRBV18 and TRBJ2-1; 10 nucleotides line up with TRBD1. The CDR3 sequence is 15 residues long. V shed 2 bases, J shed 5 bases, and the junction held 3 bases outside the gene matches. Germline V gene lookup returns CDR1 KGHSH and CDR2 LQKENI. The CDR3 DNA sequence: TGTGCCAGCTCACCAGGGGACAGGGGTAACAATGAGCAGTTCTTC. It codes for CASSPGDRGNNEQFF. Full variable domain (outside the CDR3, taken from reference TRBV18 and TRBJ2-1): NAGVMQNPRHLVRRRGQEARLRCSPMKGHSHVYWYRQLPEEGLKFMVYLQKENIIDESGMPKERFSAEFPKEGPSILRIQQVVRGDSAAYFCASSPGDRGNNEQFFGPGTRLTVL.

In DNA form, the CDR3 reads TGTGCCTCAAAAGCGGGAGTGAACACCGGGGAGCTGTTTTTT. This gives the protein CASKAGVNTGELFF. This chain joins TRBV30 and TRBJ2-2; TRBD2 agrees at 8 bases. Trimming at V came to 7 bases and at J to 1 base, leaving 5 bases not matched to a gene. CDR3 length equals 14 residues. Germline lookup yields CDR1 GTSNPN and CDR2 SVGIG (reference sequence).

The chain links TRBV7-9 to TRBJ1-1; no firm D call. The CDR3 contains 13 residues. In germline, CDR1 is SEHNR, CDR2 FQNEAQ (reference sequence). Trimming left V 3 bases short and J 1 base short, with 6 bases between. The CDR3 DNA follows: TGTGCCAGCAGCTTTGGAGGGAACACTGAAGCTTTCTTT. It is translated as CASSFGGNTEAFF.